The entry that follows covers one TCR beta chain sequence. Germline CDR1 SGHTA, CDR2 FQGNSA. The CDR3 is made up of 18 amino acids. With V trimmed by 5 bases and J by 6 bases, 15 bases remained unmatched. This sample was included in a study of blood T cell repertoires in COVID-19. The method was immunoSEQ multiplex PCR; TCRdb's version includes in-frame clones alone and lacks a portion of them. The sample has approximately 200,000 clones; 80% are singletons. J is TRBJ2-7 and V is TRBV7-2; 14 nucleotides line up with TRBD2. Sequencing input: PBMCs or T cells enriched from blood (not recorded which). This TCR derives from a woman aged 35 to 49 with acute COVID-19. This CDR3 is CASSPGLAGGLYRREQYF. CDR3 sequence (DNA): TGTGCCAGCAGCCCCGGACTAGCGGGAGGCCTTTATCGCCGCGAGCAGTACTTC.